A selection of T cell receptor beta chains follows, all from one sample in a study of T cells in localized non-small cell lung cancer. Data came from immunoSEQ multiplex PCR; TCRdb stores just in-frame clones and leaves some out. The sample lists about 23,000 clones; about 89% were seen once. Sequenced material: peripheral blood, taken before any cancer treatment. Receptor source: a male donor older than 55 with stage I lung adenocarcinoma. CDR3s include the opening cysteine and the closing phenylalanine or tryptophan. D genes are given only for firm matches. Expanded clones get a size class; other rows say once, few or many, or leave the size out.

cdr3_nt: TGTGCCAGCAGTTTCCGGGGACAGGGACTCTCCACAGATACGCAGTATTTT; cdr3_aa: CASSFRGQGLSTDTQYF; j_call: TRBJ2-3; d_call: TRBD1; clone_size: NA; v_call: TRBV28
cdr3_nt: TGTGCCAGCAGTTTTCGGCAGGGACAATCCGGGAATTCACCCCTCCACTTT; cdr3_aa: CASSFRQGQSGNSPLHF; j_call: TRBJ1-6; d_call: NA; clone_size: few; v_call: TRBV27
cdr3_nt: TGTGCCAGCAGCCCGCGACAGGATAGTGGCTACACCTTC; cdr3_aa: CASSPRQDSGYTF; j_call: TRBJ1-2; d_call: NA; clone_size: NA; v_call: TRBV7-8
cdr3_nt: TGTGCCAGCAGGCCGACAGGGGGCAACTATGGCTACACCTTC; cdr3_aa: CASRPTGGNYGYTF; j_call: TRBJ1-2; d_call: TRBD1; clone_size: NA; v_call: TRBV27
cdr3_nt: TGTGCCAGCAGCTATGGGATCAACACAGATACGCAGTATTTT; cdr3_aa: CASSYGINTDTQYF; j_call: TRBJ2-3; d_call: NA; clone_size: NA; v_call: TRBV5-8
cdr3_nt: TGTGCCAGCAGCTTTTGGGACACCCTGGGGAATTCACCCCTCCACTTT; cdr3_aa: CASSFWDTLGNSPLHF; j_call: TRBJ1-6; d_call: NA; clone_size: NA; v_call: TRBV5-6
cdr3_nt: TGTGCCAGCAGCCAAGTGACAGGCACTGAAGCTTTCTTT; cdr3_aa: CASSQVTGTEAFF; j_call: TRBJ1-1; d_call: NA; clone_size: NA; v_call: TRBV14
cdr3_nt: TGTGCCAGCAGCTCCCAGACAGGGGGAGAGCAGTACTTC; cdr3_aa: CASSSQTGGEQYF; j_call: TRBJ2-7; d_call: TRBD1; clone_size: NA; v_call: TRBV9
cdr3_nt: TGTGCCAGCAGTGAACAGGGGAGCTATGGCTACACCTTC; cdr3_aa: CASSEQGSYGYTF; j_call: TRBJ1-2; d_call: NA; clone_size: NA; v_call: TRBV6-1
cdr3_nt: TGTGCCAGCAGCTTAATTCCGATTTCCCCCCCCTACGAGCAGTACTTC; cdr3_aa: CASSLIPISPPYEQYF; j_call: TRBJ2-7; d_call: NA; clone_size: NA; v_call: TRBV7-3
cdr3_nt: TGTGCCAGCAGCCCCGGACTAGCGGGTCTTGAGCAGTACTTC; cdr3_aa: CASSPGLAGLEQYF; j_call: TRBJ2-7; d_call: TRBD2; clone_size: NA; v_call: TRBV11-2
cdr3_nt: TGTGCCAGCAGCTTCAGGGGGCGCGGGCCCCAGCATTTT; cdr3_aa: CASSFRGRGPQHF; j_call: TRBJ1-5; d_call: TRBD1; clone_size: NA; v_call: TRBV7-9
cdr3_nt: TGTGCCAGCAGCCCCCGGACAGGGGAATTCGGCTATGGCTACACCTTC; cdr3_aa: CASSPRTGEFGYGYTF; j_call: TRBJ1-2; d_call: TRBD1; clone_size: NA; v_call: TRBV7-9
cdr3_nt: TGTGCCAGTAGATCACAGGGTGGGACAGATACGCAGTATTTT; cdr3_aa: CASRSQGGTDTQYF; j_call: TRBJ2-3; d_call: NA; clone_size: NA; v_call: TRBV19
cdr3_nt: TGTGCCAGCAGCCGTACAGGGCGGCAAGGCTACACCTTC; cdr3_aa: CASSRTGRQGYTF; j_call: TRBJ1-2; d_call: NA; clone_size: few; v_call: TRBV5-4
cdr3_nt: TGCGCCAGCAGCTTGAGGAGGAACACTGAAGCTTTCTTT; cdr3_aa: CASSLRRNTEAFF; j_call: TRBJ1-1; d_call: NA; clone_size: once; v_call: TRBV5-1
cdr3_nt: TGTGCCAGCAGTACCATCGGGACACCCCCAGGGGGACTAGCCAAAAACATTCAGTACTTC; cdr3_aa: CASSTIGTPPGGLAKNIQYF; j_call: TRBJ2-4; d_call: NA; clone_size: few; v_call: TRBV28
cdr3_nt: TGTGCCAGCAGTGGGGGACTAGCTGATACGCAGTATTTT; cdr3_aa: CASSGGLADTQYF; j_call: TRBJ2-3; d_call: TRBD2; clone_size: once; v_call: TRBV2
cdr3_nt: TGTGCCTGGAGACAGCGTGAACTGATTGGAAACACCATATATTTT; cdr3_aa: CAWRQRELIGNTIYF; j_call: TRBJ1-3; d_call: NA; clone_size: once; v_call: TRBV30
cdr3_nt: TGTGCCAGCTCACGGACAGGGGAGAACACTGAAGCTTTCTTT; cdr3_aa: CASSRTGENTEAFF; j_call: TRBJ1-1; d_call: TRBD1; clone_size: NA; v_call: TRBV18
cdr3_nt: TGTGCCAGCAGACCAGGGACTAGCGGGAGGGCCAGAGAGCAGTTCTTC; cdr3_aa: CASRPGTSGRAREQFF; j_call: TRBJ2-1; d_call: TRBD2; clone_size: NA; v_call: TRBV7-2
cdr3_nt: TGTGCCAGCAGCTTTTTATCTTATGAGCAGTTCTTC; cdr3_aa: CASSFLSYEQFF; j_call: TRBJ2-1; d_call: NA; clone_size: once; v_call: TRBV7-8
cdr3_nt: TGTGCCAGCAGTCAAGACAGGAGACCTTCTGAAGCTTTCTTT; cdr3_aa: CASSQDRRPSEAFF; j_call: TRBJ1-1; d_call: NA; clone_size: NA; v_call: TRBV6-1
cdr3_nt: TGTGCCAGCTCCCCTCGACAGAGCGGAACTAATGAAAAACTGTTTTTT; cdr3_aa: CASSPRQSGTNEKLFF; j_call: TRBJ1-4; d_call: NA; clone_size: NA; v_call: TRBV18
cdr3_nt: TGTGCCTCCGTAAAGGGACTAGCGGGGGGGACGTCCTACAATGAGCAGTTCTTC; cdr3_aa: CASVKGLAGGTSYNEQFF; j_call: TRBJ2-1; d_call: TRBD2; clone_size: NA; v_call: TRBV30
cdr3_nt: TGTGCCAGCAGCCGGATGGGTTGGGACAGGGGGCGATTTTTAGAAAAACTGTTTTTT; cdr3_aa: CASSRMGWDRGRFLEKLFF; j_call: TRBJ1-4; d_call: TRBD1; clone_size: NA; v_call: TRBV7-9
cdr3_nt: TGTGCCAGCAGTACCACTCGGGAGCAGTACTTC; cdr3_aa: CASSTTREQYF; j_call: TRBJ2-7; d_call: NA; clone_size: NA; v_call: TRBV6-6
cdr3_nt: TGTGCCAGCGAAGAAACAGGACAGAATAATTCACCCCTCCACTTT; cdr3_aa: CASEETGQNNSPLHF; j_call: TRBJ1-6; d_call: NA; clone_size: NA; v_call: TRBV5-5
cdr3_nt: TGTGCCAGCAGCCCGACGACAATTGCCTACGAGCAGTACTTC; cdr3_aa: CASSPTTIAYEQYF; j_call: TRBJ2-7; d_call: NA; clone_size: NA; v_call: TRBV11-2
cdr3_nt: TGTGCCAGCAGCTTGGAGGCAGGGGCTACTGGAAACACCATATATTTT; cdr3_aa: CASSLEAGATGNTIYF; j_call: TRBJ1-3; d_call: NA; clone_size: NA; v_call: TRBV5-6
cdr3_nt: TGCAGCGTTGTAGCATCCTCCGGGGAGCAGTACTTC; cdr3_aa: CSVVASSGEQYF; j_call: TRBJ2-7; d_call: NA; clone_size: NA; v_call: TRBV29-1
cdr3_nt: TGTGCCACCCGAGAAAAGGGGGTCACAGATACGCAGTATTTT; cdr3_aa: CATREKGVTDTQYF; j_call: TRBJ2-3; d_call: NA; clone_size: NA; v_call: TRBV25-1
cdr3_nt: TGTGCCAGCTCGGAGAGGGGGGGCTTCTACGAGCAGTACTTC; cdr3_aa: CASSERGGFYEQYF; j_call: TRBJ2-7; d_call: NA; clone_size: NA; v_call: TRBV5-4
cdr3_nt: TGTGCCAGCAGTGACAGGTCCATGGACGAGCAGTACTTC; cdr3_aa: CASSDRSMDEQYF; j_call: TRBJ2-7; d_call: NA; clone_size: once; v_call: TRBV6-1
cdr3_nt: TGTGCCAGCAGGCCCCAGCGGGAGTCCTACAATGAGCAGTTCTTC; cdr3_aa: CASRPQRESYNEQFF; j_call: TRBJ2-1; d_call: TRBD2; clone_size: NA; v_call: TRBV7-2
cdr3_nt: TGTGCCAGCAGCCAAGATAGGGGGCTAGCGATGGAGACCCAGTACTTC; cdr3_aa: CASSQDRGLAMETQYF; j_call: TRBJ2-5; d_call: NA; clone_size: NA; v_call: TRBV14
cdr3_nt: TGTGCCAGCTCGGGGACTAGCGGGATCTACAATGAGCAGTTCTTC; cdr3_aa: CASSGTSGIYNEQFF; j_call: TRBJ2-1; d_call: TRBD2; clone_size: NA; v_call: TRBV18
cdr3_nt: TGTGCCAGTAGTGGAGGACTAGCGGGAGTGCGCACAGATACGCAGTATTTT; cdr3_aa: CASSGGLAGVRTDTQYF; j_call: TRBJ2-3; d_call: TRBD2; clone_size: NA; v_call: TRBV19
cdr3_nt: TGTGCCAGCTCCCGTCCCGGGACATTCTCGGGGGCCAACGTCCTGACTTTC; cdr3_aa: CASSRPGTFSGANVLTF; j_call: TRBJ2-6; d_call: NA; clone_size: NA; v_call: TRBV18
cdr3_nt: TGTGCCAGCAGCCACCTGAGGGAGACCCAGTACTTC; cdr3_aa: CASSHLRETQYF; j_call: TRBJ2-5; d_call: NA; clone_size: NA; v_call: TRBV7-8
cdr3_nt: TGTGCCAGTACCCTTGGGACAGGGGGTACAGATACGCAGTATTTT; cdr3_aa: CASTLGTGGTDTQYF; j_call: TRBJ2-3; d_call: TRBD1; clone_size: NA; v_call: TRBV19